A selection of T cell receptor beta chains follows, all from one sample in a study of blood T cell repertoires in COVID-19. Sequenced by immunoSEQ multiplex PCR; TCRdb stores in-frame clones only, minus some. The sample lists 150,000 to 200,000 clones, 85% to 90% occurring once. Sequencing was carried out using peripheral blood. These receptor sequences come from a man aged 50 to 60 with acute or convalescent COVID-19. The CDR3 runs from the conserved cysteine through the conserved F or W. D genes are given only for firm matches. For some rows the clone size is stated as once, few or many, or as a class when expanded; others skip it.

CDR3 length: 14
D gene: TRBD1
clone size: -
J gene: TRBJ1-1
V gene: TRBV19
CDR3 protein: CASSITGGNGEAFF
CDR3 DNA: TGTGCCAGTAGTATTACAGGGGGCAACGGTGAAGCTTTCTTT

CDR3 length: 15
D gene: TRBD1
clone size: -
J gene: TRBJ1-5
V gene: TRBV28
CDR3 protein: CASRYRGLSNQPQHF
CDR3 DNA: TGTGCCAGCAGGTACAGGGGATTAAGCAATCAGCCCCAGCATTTT

CDR3 length: 14
D gene: TRBD1
clone size: -
J gene: TRBJ2-5
V gene: TRBV5-1
CDR3 protein: CASRALGQGETQYF
CDR3 DNA: TGCGCCAGCAGGGCCCTTGGACAGGGAGAGACCCAGTACTTC

CDR3 length: 16
D gene: -
clone size: -
J gene: TRBJ1-5
V gene: TRBV5-1
CDR3 protein: CATGTRGFYSNQPQHF
CDR3 DNA: TGCGCCACCGGGACAAGGGGCTTTTATAGCAATCAGCCCCAGCATTTT

CDR3 length: 19
D gene: TRBD2
clone size: -
J gene: TRBJ2-1
V gene: TRBV19
CDR3 protein: CASSTQPPGTGGPANEQFF
CDR3 DNA: TGTGCCAGTAGTACCCAACCCCCCGGGACGGGAGGGCCGGCCAATGAGCAGTTCTTC

CDR3 length: 15
D gene: TRBD1
clone size: -
J gene: TRBJ2-5
V gene: TRBV5-5
CDR3 protein: CASSFGTGGILTQYF
CDR3 DNA: TGTGCCAGCAGCTTTGGGACAGGGGGGATCTTGACCCAGTACTTC

CDR3 length: 16
D gene: -
clone size: -
J gene: TRBJ1-5
V gene: TRBV2
CDR3 protein: CASSENGGAYDQPQHF
CDR3 DNA: TGTGCCAGCAGTGAAAATGGGGGGGCTTATGATCAGCCCCAGCATTTT

CDR3 length: 14
D gene: -
clone size: -
J gene: TRBJ2-5
V gene: TRBV9
CDR3 protein: CASSPRTVSETQYF
CDR3 DNA: TGTGCCAGCAGCCCCAGGACAGTTTCGGAGACCCAGTACTTC

CDR3 length: 19
D gene: TRBD1
clone size: once
J gene: TRBJ1-1
V gene: TRBV19
CDR3 protein: CASSRSGTGARNRATEAFF
CDR3 DNA: TGTGCCAGTAGTCGTTCCGGGACAGGGGCCCGAAACCGGGCCACTGAAGCTTTCTTT

CDR3 length: 15
D gene: -
clone size: -
J gene: TRBJ2-5
V gene: TRBV2
CDR3 protein: CASSDWGDYQETQYF
CDR3 DNA: TGTGCCAGCAGTGACTGGGGGGATTATCAAGAGACCCAGTACTTC

CDR3 length: 13
D gene: -
clone size: -
J gene: TRBJ1-1
V gene: TRBV11-3
CDR3 protein: CASSLIGNTEAFF
CDR3 DNA: TGTGCCAGCAGCTTGATCGGGAACACTGAAGCTTTCTTT

CDR3 length: 13
D gene: -
clone size: once
J gene: TRBJ2-7
V gene: TRBV5-1
CDR3 protein: CASSLVSSYEQYF
CDR3 DNA: TGCGCCAGCAGCTTGGTCAGCTCCTACGAGCAGTACTTC

CDR3 length: 14
D gene: -
clone size: -
J gene: TRBJ1-6
V gene: TRBV19
CDR3 protein: CASSTDRINSPLHF
CDR3 DNA: TGTGCCAGTAGTACCGACAGGATAAATTCACCCCTCCACTTT

CDR3 length: 12
D gene: -
clone size: -
J gene: TRBJ1-1
V gene: TRBV7-9
CDR3 protein: CASSRDTIQAFF
CDR3 DNA: TGTGCCAGCAGCCGCGACACGATTCAAGCTTTCTTT

CDR3 length: 15
D gene: TRBD2
clone size: -
J gene: TRBJ2-1
V gene: TRBV19
CDR3 protein: CASSIGLAGGNEQFF
CDR3 DNA: TGTGCCAGTAGTATAGGACTAGCGGGAGGCAATGAGCAGTTCTTC

CDR3 length: 11
D gene: -
clone size: -
J gene: TRBJ2-1
V gene: TRBV28
CDR3 protein: CASTGLFEQFF
CDR3 DNA: TGTGCCAGCACAGGTCTCTTTGAGCAGTTCTTC

CDR3 length: 14
D gene: -
clone size: once
J gene: TRBJ1-5
V gene: TRBV19
CDR3 protein: CASRARQTLQPQHF
CDR3 DNA: TGTGCCAGTAGGGCTAGACAGACCCTACAGCCCCAGCATTTT

CDR3 length: 15
D gene: -
clone size: -
J gene: TRBJ2-1
V gene: TRBV28
CDR3 protein: CASSATGGVGNEQFF
CDR3 DNA: TGTGCCAGCAGCGCCACAGGGGGGGTTGGCAATGAGCAGTTCTTC

CDR3 length: 16
D gene: -
clone size: -
J gene: TRBJ2-3
V gene: TRBV28
CDR3 protein: CASSQIMGGGTDTQYF
CDR3 DNA: TGTGCCAGCAGCCAGATTATGGGGGGTGGAACAGATACGCAGTATTTT

CDR3 length: 12
D gene: TRBD1
clone size: -
J gene: TRBJ2-7
V gene: TRBV30
CDR3 protein: CAGWTGRHEQYF
CDR3 DNA: TGTGCCGGTTGGACAGGGAGGCACGAGCAGTACTTC

CDR3 length: 18
D gene: TRBD1
clone size: -
J gene: TRBJ2-3
V gene: TRBV4-3
CDR3 protein: CASSQKTGGEEHEDTQYF
CDR3 DNA: TGCGCCAGCAGCCAGAAGACAGGGGGAGAAGAACACGAAGATACGCAGTATTTT

CDR3 length: 12
D gene: -
clone size: -
J gene: TRBJ1-5
V gene: TRBV19
CDR3 protein: CASSIGNQPQHF
CDR3 DNA: TGTGCCAGTAGTATCGGGAATCAGCCCCAGCATTTT

CDR3 length: 14
D gene: TRBD1
clone size: -
J gene: TRBJ1-1
V gene: TRBV7-9
CDR3 protein: CASSADRWSTEAFF
CDR3 DNA: TGTGCCAGCAGCGCGGACAGGTGGAGCACTGAAGCTTTCTTT